The text below deals with one T cell receptor beta chain. Which antigen it targets is not known. No much larger clone is present one base from it, and per-base qualities are unavailable. The donors were healthy, HIV-negative adults with no recently reported acute infections or vaccinations. Every donor was a Caucasian adult residing in Nashville, Tennessee, USA. The CD8 memory samples were a combination of magnetically selected CD45RO+ cells and CCR7-negative CD45RA+ effector memory (TemRA) cells. After blood collection by leukapheresis, PBMCs were isolated using Ficoll-Histopaque density gradient centrifugation and then cryopreserved in the vapor phase of liquid nitrogen. Analytical flow cytometry was used to check the purity and quantity of each magnetically sorted T cell population. Genomic DNA was isolated from each sorted fraction and quantified by UV absorbance on a Nanodrop 2000c. This record comes from a study of shared clonotypes between healthy human individuals (dated by TCRdb to 2018 to 2020). Some background on the complete study: Two women and three men aged 18 to 49 years were included in the cohort. For each donor, CD4 naive and CD4 memory were each given three plates, CD8 naive was given two plates, and CD8 memory was given one plate. Each donor's leukapheresis produced roughly between roughly 0.85 and 9.5 billion PBMCs. Blood TCR repertoires of about five healthy adults were deeply sequenced to estimate repertoire size and the extent of clonotype sharing between individuals. To increase sequencing depth and limit assay-specific biases, TCR repertoire library preparation and sequencing were carried out by different laboratories using diverse techniques. Points the paper makes about the study in general: Sampling was limited to blood, and TCR repertoires in tissue likely differ from TCR repertoires in blood. Higher generation probabilities were observed for clonotypes shared by all four sorted-subset donors than for non-shared clonotypes. Based on pairwise subsampling, the degree of clonotype sharing among donors was expected to be affected by sequencing depth. Because the study included a small number of donors, the genetic and exposure-history diversity represented was limited. Rarefaction of sorted-subset datasets indicated incomplete sequencing despite the large sequencing depth. Estimated clonotype richness was generally larger for naive than for memory subsets. Roughly 5% of naive CD4, 3.5% of naive CD8, roughly 2.4% of memory CD4, and more than 0.35% of memory CD8 clonotypes were shared across four donors.

Via the germline V gene, CDR1 is MNHNS and CDR2 SASEGT. V is pruned by 7 bases and J by 6 bases, leaving 11 bases of the junction without a gene match. The CDR3 covers 14 residues, taking in both the cysteine and the phenylalanine. Kept here is only the CDR3 DNA, which spans 42 bases and is read in frame from base 1. Using the deep immunoSEQ assay, TCR CDR3 regions were amplified from genomic DNA by multiplex PCR. Extracted genomic DNA from each cell subset was distributed evenly across all wells of several immunoSEQ 96-well plates, and each plate was treated as a replicate. For sorted subsets, approximately 190 ng genomic DNA, equal to approximately 30,000 T cell genomes, was loaded into each replicate PCR. The purified libraries were quantified using a Qubit 3.0 fluorometer, sized with a Bioanalyzer 2100, and then quantified again using the KAPA Library Quantification kit. Every immunoSEQ 96-well plate was sequenced on a separate single-read 150-cycle Illumina NextSeq 550 flow cell. In the source study's methods: The immunoSEQ output contained only junctional sequences without quality scores, so filtering could not match that applied to full-length reads. Sequences were annotated with PyIR, a Python wrapper for IgBLAST v1.9, and V/J genes and CDR3 were assigned using IMGT germline references. Reads were filtered out if the reads had weak V/J assignments (E-value above 1e-6), no CDR3, stop codons, out-of-frame junctions, or ambiguous translated residues. V3J clonotypes were defined by identical inferred V gene, J gene, and CDR3 amino acid sequence. Percentage overlap between repertoires was calculated by dividing the number of shared unique clonotypes by the size of the smaller repertoire. Richness of each repertoire was evaluated using RTK rarefaction, the Chao1 estimator, and Recon v2.1 estimates of unobserved clonotypes. For all TCRbeta clonotypes obtained by the gDNA method from a few donors, generation probabilities were computed with OLGA. In its TCRdb copy, this immuneACCESS table keeps in-frame sequences only and misses some clones. Where compared with another copy, unresolved V genes explain less than half of these, and the others have no known cause. V and J calls and clone size are as listed in that table; D and trimming were resolved from the DNA. The sample records hundreds of thousands of clones, roughly 91% of which are singletons. Around 15% of the sample rests with the top ten.

The sequence derives from a man in his late teens or twenties in good health. The chain couples TRBV6-1 to TRBJ2-7; TRBD2 fits 8 bases in the junction. Sequencing input: memory CD8+ T cells sorted from blood. The cell subset or site label here, explained by the study, means: CD45RO+ cells pooled with CCR7-negative TemRA cells. The CDR3 has the sequence CASTLTSGRAEQYF. The nucleotide sequence is TGTGCCAGCACCCTTACTAGCGGTCGAGCCGAGCAGTACTTC.